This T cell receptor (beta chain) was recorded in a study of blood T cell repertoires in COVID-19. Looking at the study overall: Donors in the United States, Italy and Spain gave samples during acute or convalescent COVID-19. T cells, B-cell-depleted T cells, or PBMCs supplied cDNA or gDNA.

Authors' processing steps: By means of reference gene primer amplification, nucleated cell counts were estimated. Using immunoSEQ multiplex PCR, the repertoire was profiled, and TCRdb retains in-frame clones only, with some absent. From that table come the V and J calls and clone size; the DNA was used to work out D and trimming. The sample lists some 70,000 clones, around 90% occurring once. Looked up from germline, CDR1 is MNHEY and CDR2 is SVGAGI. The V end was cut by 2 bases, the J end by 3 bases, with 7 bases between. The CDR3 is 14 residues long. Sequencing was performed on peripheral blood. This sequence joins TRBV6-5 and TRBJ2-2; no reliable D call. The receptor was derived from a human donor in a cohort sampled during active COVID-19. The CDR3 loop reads CASSYRGYTGELFF. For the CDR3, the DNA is TGTGCCAGCAGTTACCGCGGCTACACCGGGGAGCTGTTTTTT.